The sequence of this T cell receptor beta chain was determined in a study of CD8 T cells in Susac syndrome. An amount of RNA that ranged from roughly 0.45 to 1 ug was reverse transcribed with random hexamers. TCRdb ran MiXCR on the immunoSEQ multiplex PCR reads and lists one entry per CDR3 protein. The sample carries under 550,000 distinct CDR3 sequences, about 85% recorded once. Trimming took 1 base from V and 6 from J, leaving 7 bases between them. The germline V gene has CDR1 MNHEY and CDR2 SMNVEV (reference sequence). The CDR3 is made up of 13 amino acids. This TCR came from a human donor with multiple sclerosis. Source material: CD8+ T cells from PBMCs. This chain uses TRBV27 with TRBJ2-1, with a tentative D call TRBD2 (6 bases). The CDR3 region is CASSLWDSNEQFF. For the CDR3, the DNA is TGTGCCAGCAGTTTATGGGACTCCAATGAGCAGTTCTTC.